This T cell receptor beta chain was profiled in a study of shared clonotypes between healthy human individuals. Memory CD4+ cells were the fraction left after CD45RA+ naive selection. This clone was found once. The CDR3 length is 14 residues. Per germline, CDR1 SEHNR and CDR2 FQNEAQ (reference sequence). V shed 7 bases and J 3 bases; nucleotides not matched to a gene: 6. Assay used: immunoSEQ multiplex PCR; TCRdb lists only in-frame clones, some missing. In the table there are a few million clones, roughly 93% of which are singletons. This receptor was obtained from a man aged 18 to 35 in good health. Some clones in this sample may be carry-over from other donors' samples. The sample was naive CD4+ T cells from PBMCs. Subset reported: CD45RA+ positively selected. The V gene is TRBV7-9, the J gene TRBJ2-1; 7 nucleotides align to TRBD2. Written as DNA, the CDR3 is TGTGCCAGCAATAGACTAGCCGGCTACAATGAGCAGTTCTTC. Translating gives CASNRLAGYNEQFF. Based on the CDR3 plus reference TRBV7-9 and TRBJ2-1, the full variable domain is DTGVSQNPRHKITKRGQNVTFRCDPISEHNRLYWYRQTLGQGPEFLTYFQNEAQLEKSRLLSDRFSAERPKGSFSTLEIQRTEQGDSAMYLCASNRLAGYNEQFFGPGTRLTVL.